Listed here are 13 T cell receptor beta chains from one sample, sequenced in a study of breast tumors, draining lymph nodes, adjacent tissues. Via MiXCR, TCRdb re-called the multiplex PCR reads, giving one row per CDR3 protein. The sample carries tens of thousands of distinct CDR3 sequences, 23% recorded once. Sequenced input: breast tumor tissue. The receptors were gathered from a female donor with breast cancer. Some clones in this sample may be carry-over from other donors' samples.

This clonotype was counted a few times. V is TRBV7-8 and J is TRBJ1-1, with D perhaps TRBD1 (5 bases). The germline V gene has CDR1 SGHVS and CDR2 FQNEAQ. The V and J ends lost 1 base and 4 bases respectively, with 25 bases between them. CDR3 length equals 19 residues. CDR3 protein: CASSLGGHTGGVRGTEAFF. DNA for the CDR3: TGTGCCAGCAGCTTAGGAGGTCATACAGGAGGGGTGAGAGGCACTGAAGCTTTCTTT.

The chain's CDR3 is CASSPTGGSTDTQYF. The CDR3 DNA sequence: TGTGCCAGCTCACCGACGGGGGGTAGCACAGATACGCAGTATTTT. The chain has TRBV18 and TRBJ2-3; 7 nucleotides line up with TRBD2. The J segment lost 0 bases and the V segment lost 3 bases, leaving 3 bases of the junction unmatched. The CDR3 is 15 amino acids. The germline V gene encodes CDR1 KGHSH and CDR2 LQKENI. Variable domain in full (rest from reference TRBV18 and TRBJ2-3): NAGVMQNPRHLVRRRGQEARLRCSPMKGHSHVYWYRQLPEEGLKFMVYLQKENIIDESGMPKERFSAEFPKEGPSILRIQQVVRGDSAAYFCASSPTGGSTDTQYFGPGTRLTVL.

This clonotype was seen ten or more times. V usage is TRBV9 and J usage is TRBJ1-2; no reliable D call. The germline V and J ends were trimmed by 3 bases and 8 bases, with 8 bases remaining between them. The CDR3 has 11 residues. Germline-derived CDR1 and CDR2 are SGDLS and YYNGEE. The CDR3, as DNA: TGTGCCAGCAGCGGAGCAGAAGGCTACACCTTC. Protein sequence: CASSGAEGYTF.

This clonotype was found many times. V is TRBV20-1 and J is TRBJ2-1; D is unclear. Deletions cut 1 base from V and 3 bases from J, with 10 bases between. The length of the CDR3 is 14 residues. The germline CDR1 and CDR2 sequences are DFQATT and SNEGSKA (reference sequence). In nucleotides, the CDR3 is TGCAGTGCTAGAGCCCCCTCGGACTACAATGAGCAGTTCTTC. Translating gives CSARAPSDYNEQFF.

This clonotype was counted many times. This sequence joins TRBV5-4 and TRBJ1-6; 7 bases line up with TRBD1. Germline CDR1 SGHNT, CDR2 YYREEE (reference sequence). CDR3 length: 16 amino acids. V dropped 1 base and J dropped 7; count of bases not matched to a gene: 8. CDR3 sequence: CASSLRGTEQNSPLHF. The CDR3 DNA follows: TGTGCCAGCAGCTTGCGCGGGACAGAGCAAAATTCACCCCTCCACTTT.

As to this clonotype: Sequence at one end of the junction differs from germline and may be a read error. The chain combines TRBV28 with TRBJ1-2; D is uncertain. The V gene's germline CDR1 is MDHEN and CDR2 SYDVKM. The CDR3 totals 12 residues. CDR3 sequence (DNA): TGTGCCGGCAGAACCCCTAAGGGTGGCTACACCTTC. As protein: CAGRTPKGGYTF.

This clonotype occurred many times. The chain is built from TRBV5-1 and TRBJ1-2; D ambiguous. This CDR3 has 13 residues. V lost 1 base and J lost 6, with 10 bases in between. Germline V lookup: CDR1 SGHRS, CDR2 YFSETQ. In DNA, the CDR3 is TGCGCCAGCAGCTTGTCAGGCGGGAATGGCTACACCTTC. Amino acids: CASSLSGGNGYTF.

The sample holds many counts of this clonotype. The genes are TRBV12-5 and TRBJ1-6; D remains ambiguous. This CDR3 region has 13 residues. Germline lookup yields CDR1 LGHNT and CDR2 FRNRAP. Trimming took 6 bases from V and 9 from J, leaving 12 bases between them. CDR3 sequence: CASGGGTSSPLHF. CDR3 nucleotide sequence: TGTGCTAGTGGGGGCGGAACAAGTTCACCCCTCCACTTT.

This clonotype was detected ten times or more. The V gene is TRBV14, the J gene TRBJ2-3, with TRBD2 identical over 15 bases. The CDR3 has 14 amino acids. V was pared by 4 bases and J by 13 bases, with 6 bases of the junction left unmatched. Looked up from germline, CDR1 is SGHDN and CDR2 is FVKESK. The CDR3 region is CASSPRTSGRVKYF. The CDR3 DNA follows: TGTGCCAGCAGCCCACGGACTAGCGGGAGGGTTAAGTATTTT.

The DNA of the CDR3 is TGTGCCAGCAGGTTAGAGGGGGGAGGGACTGAAGCTTTCTTT. This encodes CASRLEGGGTEAFF. V and J are TRBV28 and TRBJ1-1; tentatively, D is TRBD1 (6 bases). V was trimmed by 6 bases and J by 5 bases, leaving 16 bases between them. CDR3 length equals 14 residues. Looked up from germline, CDR1 is MDHEN and CDR2 is SYDVKM. Using reference TRBV28 and TRBJ1-1 for the parts outside the CDR3, the full variable domain is DVKVTQSSRYLVKRTGEKVFLECVQDMDHENMFWYRQDPGLGLRLIYFSYDVKMKEKGDIPEGYSVSREKKERFSLILESASTNQTSMYLCASRLEGGGTEAFFGQGTRLTVV.

This clonotype has only a few counts. V usage is TRBV6-5 and J usage is TRBJ1-5, with D possibly matching TRBD1 (5 bases). This CDR3 has 15 amino acids. Looked up from germline, CDR1 is MNHEY and CDR2 is SVGAGI. V was clipped by 5 bases and J by 5 bases, with 16 bases between them. The CDR3 region is CASSASWGGDQPQHF. CDR3 bases: TGTGCCAGCAGTGCCTCCTGGGGCGGGGATCAGCCCCAGCATTTT.

The sample holds many counts of this clonotype. V and J are TRBV10-3 and TRBJ2-3; D gene uncertain. This CDR3 comprises 14 residues. Germline values: CDR1 ENHRY, CDR2 SYGVKD. V was pared by 6 bases and J by 2 bases, with 12 bases between. CDR3 coding DNA: TGTGCCATCAGCCCCGGGCTCTACACAGATACGCAGTATTTT. Its protein product is CAISPGLYTDTQYF.

This clonotype was recorded many times. CDR3 sequence (DNA): TGTGCCAGCAGTGATATGGTGGGATCCGGGGAGCTGTTTTTT. Its translation: CASSDMVGSGELFF. The V gene is TRBV6-4, the J gene TRBJ2-2; D unresolved. Deletions cut 3 bases from V and 6 bases from J, with 11 bases between. Germline V gene sequence: CDR1 MRHNA, CDR2 SNTAGT. The length of the CDR3 is 14 residues.